The 21 T cell receptor beta chains presented below share a single source sample, sequenced in a study of blood T cell repertoires in COVID-19. The repertoire was sequenced with immunoSEQ multiplex PCR; TCRdb's copy has only in-frame clones and lacks some. The sample carries 110,000 to 150,000 clones, around 89% recorded once. The sample consisted of peripheral blood. The receptors originated from an older woman with active COVID-19.

The chain couples TRBV6-1 to TRBJ1-5; D unresolved. CDR3 size: 12 residues. Germline V gene lookup returns CDR1 MNHNS and CDR2 SASEGT. V was trimmed by 3 bases and J by 11 bases, leaving 11 bases between them. The CDR3 loop is CASSEPPSAQHF. DNA of the CDR3: TGTGCCAGCAGTGAGCCCCCTAGTGCCCAGCATTTT.

The chain links TRBV18 to TRBJ2-7; D possibly corresponds to TRBD2 (6 bases). Per germline, CDR1 KGHSH and CDR2 LQKENI. Trimming shortened V by 0 bases and J by 2 bases, and 14 bases separated the two germline ends. CDR3 length: 16 amino acids. The CDR3 region is CASSPPEGRVTYEQYF. CDR3 in DNA: TGTGCCAGCTCACCACCGGAGGGGCGGGTTACCTACGAGCAGTACTTC.

The chain has TRBV6-2 or TRBV6-3 and TRBJ2-4, with D uncertain. V was clipped by 2 bases and J by 13 bases, with 12 bases between them. Per the germline V gene, CDR1 is MNHEY and CDR2 is SVGEGT. This CDR3 is built from 12 residues. This CDR3 reads CASSYLGISQYF. CDR3 DNA sequence: TGTGCCAGCAGTTACCTAGGTATAAGCCAGTACTTC.

The V gene is TRBV5-1, the J gene TRBJ1-1; D ambiguous. CDR1 is SGHRS, CDR2 YFSETQ, per germline. V lost 0 bases, J lost 0 bases, and 6 bases lay in between. This CDR3 region has 14 residues. CDR3 coding DNA: TGCGCCAGCAGCTTGGGGAGCTTGAACACTGAAGCTTTCTTT. It is translated as CASSLGSLNTEAFF.

This clone was found once. The V call is TRBV5-1, the J call TRBJ2-4; 7 bases are shared with TRBD1. CDR3 length: 15 amino acids. J gave up 0 bases and V 1 base, and 1 base lay outside the gene matches. From germline, CDR1 is SGHRS and CDR2 YFSETQ. The CDR3 sequence is CASSLTGEAKNIQYF. For the CDR3, the DNA is TGCGCCAGCAGCTTGACAGGGGAAGCCAAAAACATTCAGTACTTC.

This clone came up once. J is TRBJ1-2 and V is TRBV19; 8 bases are shared with TRBD1. With V trimmed by 6 bases and J by 6 bases, 6 bases remained unmatched. This CDR3 comprises 13 residues. Germline V CDR1 and CDR2: LNHDA, SQIVND (reference sequence). The CDR3 spells CASSRGTGDGYTF. The CDR3 coding sequence is TGTGCCAGTAGCCGTGGGACAGGAGATGGCTACACCTTC.

This rearrangement joins TRBV2 to TRBJ1-5; 8 bases are shared with TRBD1. J lost 2 bases, V lost 6 bases, and 6 bases had no gene match. Germline assignment: CDR1 SNHLY and CDR2 FYNNEI. This CDR3 has 15 amino acids. The CDR3 nucleotides are TGTGCCAGCAGCGCGACAGGGGAGGGCAATCAGCCCCAGCATTTT. Its translation is CASSATGEGNQPQHF.

In its sample, this clone was seen once. The chain combines TRBV11-2 with TRBJ2-7, with D possibly TRBD1 on 6 matching bases. The CDR3 length is 14 residues. Per germline, CDR1 SGHAT and CDR2 FQNNGV. V was trimmed by 1 base and J by 4 bases, leaving 11 bases between them. DNA of the CDR3: TGTGCCAGCAGCTTAGGGGGGCTGGAATACGAGCAGTACTTC. Its protein is CASSLGGLEYEQYF.

This rearrangement joins TRBV6-5 to TRBJ2-7, with D possibly matching TRBD2 (7 bases). There are 15 residues in the CDR3. V lost 6 bases, J lost 3 bases, and 18 bases lay in between. CDR1 is MNHEY, CDR2 SVGAGI, per germline. The CDR3: CASSPGGGKIYEQYF. The CDR3 bases are TGTGCCAGCAGCCCGGGGGGCGGGAAGATCTACGAGCAGTACTTC.

The chain has TRBV5-1 and TRBJ2-3; D gene uncertain. Per the germline V gene, CDR1 is SGHRS and CDR2 is YFSETQ. The CDR3 covers 14 residues. V lost 2 bases and J 3 bases, leaving 10 bases between the germline ends. The DNA for the CDR3 is TGCGCCAGCAGCTTTCTAGGTTCGACAGATACGCAGTATTTT. It yields the protein CASSFLGSTDTQYF.

This chain links TRBV15 with TRBJ2-3; no definite D call. The CDR3 is made up of 16 amino acids. Looked up from germline, CDR1 is LNHNV and CDR2 is YYDKDF (reference sequence). With 1 base removed from V and 0 bases from J, the gap between germline ends came to 11 bases. CDR3 nucleotide sequence: TGTGCCACCAGCAGAGCAAACGGAGCTAGCACAGATACGCAGTATTTT. As protein: CATSRANGASTDTQYF.

The chain couples TRBV6-5 to TRBJ2-1; 7 bases are shared with TRBD1. The V gene's germline CDR1 is MNHEY and CDR2 SVGAGI. The CDR3 has 14 amino acids. The V gene end was trimmed by 6 bases and the J gene end by 5 bases; junction bases not matched to a gene: 7. The CDR3 sequence: CASRKPGQHNEQFF. The CDR3 DNA sequence: TGTGCCAGCAGAAAACCGGGACAGCACAATGAGCAGTTCTTC.

This clone was detected a few times. Other DNA sequences in this sample translate to the same CDR3. The V call is TRBV30, the J call TRBJ1-6; D remains ambiguous. The CDR3 loop spans 13 amino acids. V was clipped by 0 bases and J by 7 bases, with 7 bases between them. From germline, CDR1 is GTSNPN and CDR2 SVGIG (reference sequence). CDR3 sequence: CAWSVRENSPLHF. The CDR3 DNA reads TGTGCCTGGAGTGTTCGGGAGAATTCACCCCTCCACTTT.

The V and J genes are TRBV7-8 and TRBJ2-5; possibly TRBD1 for D (6 bases). The ends were cut back, 8 bases at V and 2 bases at J, with 21 bases in the middle. Germline V gene data show CDR1 as SGHVS and CDR2 as FQNEAQ. The length of the CDR3 is 16 residues. The CDR3 DNA reads TGTGCCAGCGTTTCGCTCAGGAGGACAGCACAAGAGACCCAGTACTTC. Translating it yields CASVSLRRTAQETQYF.

The rearrangement joins TRBV7-8 to TRBJ2-1; D is unclear. The CDR3 spans 12 residues. V lost 4 bases and J 4 bases, leaving 5 bases between the germline ends. Germline V gene sequence: CDR1 SGHVS, CDR2 FQNEAQ. The CDR3 reads CASSSNYNEQFF. In DNA form, the CDR3 reads TGTGCCAGCAGCTCAAATTACAATGAGCAGTTCTTC.

The CDR3: CASSSRPGDTQYF. The CDR3 coding sequence is TGTGCCAGCAGCTCTAGACCCGGGGATACGCAGTATTTT. This sequence joins TRBV7-3 and TRBJ2-3; D unclear. The CDR3 sequence is 13 residues long. Trimming cost V 4 bases and J 6 bases, with 11 bases left between them. The germline V gene has CDR1 SGHTA and CDR2 FQGTGA.

The chain couples TRBV9 to TRBJ1-2; D is perhaps TRBD1 (6 bases). The V gene's germline CDR1 is SGDLS and CDR2 YYNGEE. The CDR3 sequence is 16 residues long. V gave up 0 bases and J gave up 0 bases, with 12 bases separating them. CDR3 bases: TGTGCCAGCAGCGTAGCGGACAGCCTAGCTAACTATGGCTACACCTTC. Translated: CASSVADSLANYGYTF. Full variable domain (rest looked up from reference TRBV9 and TRBJ1-2): DSGVTQTPKHLITATGQRVTLRCSPRSGDLSVYWYQQSLDQGLQFLIQYYNGEERAKGNILERFSAQQFPDLHSELNLSSLELGDSALYFCASSVADSLANYGYTFGSGTRLTVV.

The chain is built from TRBV5-1 and TRBJ2-7; D ambiguous. CDR1 and CDR2 (germline): SGHRS, YFSETQ. The CDR3 length is 14 residues. The V end lost 0 bases, the J end lost 4 bases, and 11 bases lay between the germline ends. The CDR3 spells CASSLAAGSYEQYF. CDR3 nucleotides: TGCGCCAGCAGCTTGGCGGCAGGTTCTTACGAGCAGTACTTC.

This sequence joins TRBV28 and TRBJ2-1; 8 positions match TRBD2. CDR1 and CDR2 (germline): MDHEN, SYDVKM. This CDR3 is built from 17 residues. Trimming took 1 base from V and 4 from J; bases not matched to a gene: 9. The CDR3 DNA follows: TGTGCCAGCAGTTTATTAGTGCGGGAGGTTTTATACAATGAGCAGTTCTTC. Translating it yields CASSLLVREVLYNEQFF.

This chain connects TRBV4-1 to TRBJ2-1; 7 bases align to TRBD1. CDR3 length equals 16 residues. The V segment lost 1 base and the J segment 1 base; nucleotides outside the gene matches: 4. Germline CDR1 reads MGHRA; CDR2 reads YSYEKL. The CDR3 DNA follows: TGCGCCAGCAGCCAAGGGAACAGGGGTTCCTACAATGAGCAGTTCTTC. This codes for CASSQGNRGSYNEQFF.

The chain employs TRBV5-4 and TRBJ2-3; D gene ambiguous. CDR1 and CDR2 from the germline V gene are SGHNT and YYREEE (reference sequence). The CDR3 runs to 12 residues. Trimming left V 0 bases short and J 5 bases short, with 4 bases between. CDR3 protein: CASSLVLDTQYF. The CDR3 DNA reads as TGTGCCAGCAGCTTGGTTCTAGATACGCAGTATTTT.